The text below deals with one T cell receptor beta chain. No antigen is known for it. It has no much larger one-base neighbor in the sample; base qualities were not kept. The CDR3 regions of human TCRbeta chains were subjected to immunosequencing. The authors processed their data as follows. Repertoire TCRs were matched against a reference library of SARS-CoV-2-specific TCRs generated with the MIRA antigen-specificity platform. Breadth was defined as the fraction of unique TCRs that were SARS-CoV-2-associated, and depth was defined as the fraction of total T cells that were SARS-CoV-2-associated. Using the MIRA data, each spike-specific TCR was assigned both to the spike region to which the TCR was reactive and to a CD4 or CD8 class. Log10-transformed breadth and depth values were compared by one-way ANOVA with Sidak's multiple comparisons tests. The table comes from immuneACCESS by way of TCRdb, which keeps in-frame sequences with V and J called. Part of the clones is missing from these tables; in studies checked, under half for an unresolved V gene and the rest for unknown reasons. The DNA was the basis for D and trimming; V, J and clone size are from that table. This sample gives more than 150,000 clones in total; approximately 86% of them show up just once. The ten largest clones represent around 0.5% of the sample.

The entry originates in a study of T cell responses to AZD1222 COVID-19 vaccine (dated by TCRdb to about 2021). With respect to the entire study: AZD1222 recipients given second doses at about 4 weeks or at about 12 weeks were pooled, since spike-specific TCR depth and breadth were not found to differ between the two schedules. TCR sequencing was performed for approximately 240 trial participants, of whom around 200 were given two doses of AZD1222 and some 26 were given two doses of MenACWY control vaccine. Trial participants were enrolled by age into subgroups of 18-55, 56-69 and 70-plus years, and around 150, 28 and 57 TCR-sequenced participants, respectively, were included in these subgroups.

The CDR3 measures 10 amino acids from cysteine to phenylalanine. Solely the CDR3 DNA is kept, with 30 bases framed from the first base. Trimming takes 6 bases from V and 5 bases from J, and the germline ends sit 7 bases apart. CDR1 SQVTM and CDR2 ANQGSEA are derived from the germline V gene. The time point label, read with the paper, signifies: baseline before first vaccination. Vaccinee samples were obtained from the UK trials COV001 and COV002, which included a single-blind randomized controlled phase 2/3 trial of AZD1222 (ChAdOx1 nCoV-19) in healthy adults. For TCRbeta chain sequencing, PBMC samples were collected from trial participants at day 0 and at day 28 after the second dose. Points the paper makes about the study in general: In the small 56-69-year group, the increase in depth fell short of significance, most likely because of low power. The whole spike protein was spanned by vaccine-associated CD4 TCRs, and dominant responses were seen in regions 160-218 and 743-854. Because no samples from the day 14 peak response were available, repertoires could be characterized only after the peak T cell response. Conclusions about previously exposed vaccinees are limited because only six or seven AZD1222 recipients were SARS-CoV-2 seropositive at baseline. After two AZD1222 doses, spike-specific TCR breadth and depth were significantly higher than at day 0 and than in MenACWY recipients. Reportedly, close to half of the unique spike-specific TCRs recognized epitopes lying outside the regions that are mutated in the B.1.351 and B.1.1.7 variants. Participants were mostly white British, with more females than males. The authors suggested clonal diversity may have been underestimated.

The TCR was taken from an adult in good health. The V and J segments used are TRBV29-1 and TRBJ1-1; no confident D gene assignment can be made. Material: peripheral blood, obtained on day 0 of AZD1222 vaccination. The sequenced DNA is TGCAGCGTCGGGGAGACTGAAGCTTTCTTT. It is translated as CSVGETEAFF.